The 25 T cell receptor beta chains listed next were all sequenced from one sample in a study of T cell repertoires in cytomegalovirus infection. TCRdb re-derived calls from the reads in MiXCR, one entry per CDR3 protein. Altogether about 740,000 distinct CDR3 sequences are present, about a third being singletons, with the ten largest covering more than 2.5%. Sequenced sample: PBMCs. Every receptor here comes from a human donor in good health (CMV status not recorded). Some clones in this sample may be carry-over from other donors' samples.

The rearrangement links TRBV12-3 or TRBV12-4 to TRBJ2-1; TRBD2 agrees at 7 bases. The CDR3 extends over 13 amino acids. Trimming took 5 bases from V and 7 from J; bases not matched to a gene: 5. CDR3 region: CASSRGGWNEQFF. The DNA for the CDR3 is TGTGCCAGCAGTCGGGGAGGGTGGAATGAGCAGTTCTTC.

The sample holds a few counts of this clonotype. This chain uses TRBV5-1 with TRBJ2-3; the D gene could be TRBD1 or TRBD2 (5 bases each). Trimming pared 0 bases from V and 5 bases from J, leaving 19 bases between. This CDR3 is 17 amino acids long. Germline CDR1 SGHRS, CDR2 YFSETQ. The CDR3 sequence is CASSLDALRGAEDTQYF. In DNA form, the CDR3 reads TGCGCCAGCAGCTTGGATGCACTAAGAGGGGCAGAAGATACGCAGTATTTT.

This clonotype was seen only once. The V gene is TRBV7-8, the J gene TRBJ2-3; 10 bases are shared with TRBD1. This CDR3 is 14 amino acids long. V lost 5 bases to trimming and J lost 10 bases; unmatched junction nucleotides: 9. CDR1 SGHVS and CDR2 FQNEAQ come from the germline V gene. The CDR3 DNA follows: TGTGCCAGCAGCGAGACAGGGGGCCCTGGGGCGCAGTATTTT. Translating gives CASSETGGPGAQYF.

Turning to this clonotype: Since the CDR3 does not end with the conserved phenylalanine or tryptophan, this likely comes from a read error. CDR3 sequence reads: CASSLDAGPYEQYL. CDR3 nucleotide sequence: TGTGCCAGCAGCTTAGACGCAGGGCCCTACGAGCAGTACTTA. V usage is TRBV7-6 and J usage is TRBJ2-7; TRBD1 is a possible D gene (5 bases). The V gene lost 1 base and the J gene lost 2 bases, with 9 bases spanning the gap. The CDR3 extends over 14 amino acids. The V gene's germline CDR1 is SGHVS and CDR2 FNYEAQ.

The V call is TRBV4-2, the J call TRBJ1-6; D possibly corresponds to TRBD1 (6 bases). The CDR3 runs 15 residues. Germline values: CDR1 LGHNA, CDR2 YNFKEQ. Trimming removed 1 base from V and 8 bases from J, with 12 bases in between. CDR3 sequence reads: CASSQGNRVDSPLHF. CDR3 coding DNA: TGTGCCAGCAGCCAAGGAAACAGGGTCGATTCACCCCTCCACTTT.

The V and J genes are TRBV28 and TRBJ1-2; D call uncertain. The CDR3 has 12 residues. The germline V and J ends were trimmed by 5 bases and 4 bases, with 8 bases remaining between them. Per the germline V gene, CDR1 is MDHEN and CDR2 is SYDVKM. The CDR3 DNA sequence: TGTGCCAGCAGTGCAGCCGTCTATGGCTACACCTTC. Amino acids: CASSAAVYGYTF.

The chain links TRBV28 to TRBJ2-2, with unresolved D. The CDR3 loop spans 15 amino acids. V lost 3 bases and J lost 3, with 11 bases in between. Germline loops: CDR1 MDHEN, CDR2 SYDVKM. CDR3: CASSFRQVYTGELFF. The CDR3 DNA is TGTGCCAGCAGTTTTCGGCAGGTTTACACCGGGGAGCTGTTTTTT.

The chain carries TRBV28 and TRBJ1-3; D call uncertain. The length of the CDR3 is 14 residues. Germline lookup yields CDR1 MDHEN and CDR2 SYDVKM. V gave up 3 bases and J gave up 4 bases, with 10 bases separating them. CDR3 sequence (DNA): TGTGCCAGCAGTTTCGGCAGCGCGGGAAACACCATATATTTT. Its protein product is CASSFGSAGNTIYF.

This clonotype showed up just a few times. The V gene is TRBV6-6, the J gene TRBJ2-3; 12 bases align to TRBD2. With V trimmed by 6 bases and J by 8 bases, 9 bases remained unmatched. CDR3 length: 15 residues. Germline assignment: CDR1 MNHNY and CDR2 SVGAGI (reference sequence). In DNA form, the CDR3 reads TGTGCCAGCAGCCAACTAGCGGGGGGCCGTGGTACGCAGTATTTT. Its protein is CASSQLAGGRGTQYF.

This clonotype showed up just a few times. The chain employs TRBV28 and TRBJ1-1; D unclear. The germline gives CDR1 MDHEN, CDR2 SYDVKM. The CDR3 spans 11 residues. Between the trimmed V and J ends, which lost 10 bases and 1 base, there was a span of 7 bases. The CDR3 DNA follows: TGTGCCATAAAGGGGAACACTGAAGCTTTCTTT. Translating it yields CAIKGNTEAFF. The variable domain in full, completed from reference TRBV28 and TRBJ1-1, reads DVKVTQSSRYLVKRTGEKVFLECVQDMDHENMFWYRQDPGLGLRLIYFSYDVKMKEKGDIPEGYSVSREKKERFSLILESASTNQTSMYLCAIKGNTEAFFGQGTRLTVV.

The sample holds a few counts of this clonotype. The V and J genes are TRBV5-6 and TRBJ2-1; 13 bases align to TRBD2. This CDR3 spans 17 amino acids. Trimming took 3 bases from V and 10 from J; bases not matched to a gene: 13. Germline V gene lookup returns CDR1 SGHDT and CDR2 YYEEEE. The CDR3 sequence is CASSSGWTSGGPREQFF. The DNA of the CDR3 is TGTGCCAGCAGCTCGGGCTGGACTAGCGGGGGCCCTAGGGAGCAGTTCTTC.

This clonotype was seen just once. The chain combines TRBV6-5 with TRBJ1-2; D perhaps matches TRBD1 (6 bases). The CDR3 has 15 amino acids. With 11 bases removed from V and 4 bases from J, the gap between germline ends came to 23 bases. Germline CDR1 reads MNHEY; CDR2 reads SVGAGI. The CDR3 sequence: CARAIQLTGLYGYTF. For the CDR3, the DNA is TGTGCCCGCGCCATTCAATTGACAGGCCTCTATGGCTACACCTTC.

The chain carries TRBV19 and TRBJ1-2, with unresolved D. V dropped 7 bases and J dropped 4 bases, with 22 bases sitting between them. This CDR3 has 16 residues. Germline assignment: CDR1 LNHDA and CDR2 SQIVND (reference sequence). CDR3 in amino acids: CASMTAAQTTSYGYTF. CDR3 sequence (DNA): TGTGCCAGTATGACGGCAGCTCAAACTACCTCCTATGGCTACACCTTC.

The chain's CDR3 is CASSYLPGNTEAFF. CDR3 coding DNA: TGTGCCAGCAGTTACCTCCCGGGAAACACTGAAGCTTTCTTT. The chain is built from TRBV6-5 and TRBJ1-1, with unresolved D. CDR3 length: 14 residues. Germline-derived CDR1 and CDR2 are MNHEY and SVGAGI. Trimming cost V 2 bases and J 2 bases, with 9 bases left between them.

In regard to this clonotype: Without the conserved terminal phenylalanine or tryptophan, this CDR3 likely stems from a read error. V is TRBV5-1 and J is TRBJ2-7; 9 bases agree with TRBD2. The CDR3 spans 15 residues. The germline V gene has CDR1 SGHRS and CDR2 YFSETQ. Unmatched junction bases numbered 3, after V lost 0 bases and J lost 2 bases. The DNA for the CDR3 is TGCGCCAGCAGCTTGGAGGCGGGGGGGACCTACGAGCAGTACTTA. It codes for CASSLEAGGTYEQYL.

The chain employs TRBV29-1 and TRBJ2-7, with 8 positions matching TRBD1. V was clipped by 3 bases and J by 5 bases; unmatched bases: 9. The V gene's germline CDR1 is SQVTM and CDR2 ANQGSEA. This CDR3 contains 14 residues. CDR3 amino acids: CSVDPTGGKNEQYF. CDR3 DNA: TGCAGCGTTGACCCTACAGGGGGGAAAAACGAGCAGTACTTC.

The gene calls are TRBV7-9 and TRBJ1-5; D might be TRBD1 (5 bases). CDR1 SEHNR and CDR2 FQNEAQ come from the germline V gene (reference sequence). The CDR3 loop spans 15 amino acids. V lost 4 bases, J lost 4 bases, and 14 bases lay in between. The CDR3 is CASSSSGGSNQPQHF. The CDR3 DNA reads TGTGCCAGCAGCTCATCGGGGGGGAGTAATCAGCCCCAGCATTTT.

The chain links TRBV6-1 to TRBJ2-2; D is perhaps TRBD2 (5 bases). This CDR3 is 15 amino acids long. The V gene's germline CDR1 is MNHNS and CDR2 SASEGT. The V end lost 5 bases, the J end lost 6 bases, and 16 bases lay between the germline ends. The CDR3 here is CASSSTGGIAGELFF. The CDR3 DNA sequence: TGTGCCAGCAGTTCTACCGGAGGAATAGCCGGGGAGCTGTTTTTT.

At least ten counts were recorded for this clonotype. This chain uses TRBV7-2 with TRBJ1-2; 7 bases line up with TRBD1. V lost 5 bases to trimming and J lost 4 bases; unmatched junction nucleotides: 10. The V gene's germline CDR1 is SGHTA and CDR2 FQGNSA. This CDR3 has 15 amino acids. As DNA, the CDR3 is TGTGCCAGCAGCCGACCCGGGACAGCGATCTATGGCTACACCTTC. It codes for CASSRPGTAIYGYTF.

This clonotype has a handful of counts. This chain uses TRBV28 with TRBJ1-2; tentative D call: TRBD1 (5 bases). Germline CDR1 reads MDHEN; CDR2 reads SYDVKM. V was cut by 3 bases and J by 4 bases, with 15 bases left in between. The CDR3 runs 15 residues. In DNA form, the CDR3 reads TGTGCCAGCAGTTTCCTGGGGGGGAGGGGCTATGGCTACACCTTC. It specifies CASSFLGGRGYGYTF.

V is TRBV19 and J is TRBJ2-7, with D maybe TRBD1 (6 bases). Germline loops: CDR1 LNHDA, CDR2 SQIVND (reference sequence). V was clipped by 7 bases and J by 0 bases, with 13 bases between them. CDR3 size: 14 residues. For the CDR3, the DNA is TGTGCCAGTACTCGACAGGCCAGCTCCTACGAGCAGTACTTC. Translated, it gives CASTRQASSYEQYF.

The rearrangement joins TRBV28 to TRBJ2-5; D gene unclear. V was clipped by 2 bases and J by 4 bases, with 11 bases between them. Germline-derived CDR1 and CDR2 are MDHEN and SYDVKM. The CDR3 consists of 14 residues. CDR3 coding DNA: TGTGCCAGCAGTTTAGTAGGTAGTAGAGAGACCCAGTACTTC. This sequence encodes CASSLVGSRETQYF.

This clonotype was found a few times. The rearrangement links TRBV7-6 to TRBJ2-1; 9 nucleotides line up with TRBD1. CDR1 and CDR2 (germline): SGHVS, FNYEAQ. This CDR3 contains 13 residues. Unmatched junction bases numbered 6, after V lost 5 bases and J lost 10 bases. The DNA of the CDR3 is TGTGCCAGCAGCCCGGGACAGGGAAGAGAGCAGTTCTTC. Translating it yields CASSPGQGREQFF.

In regard to this clonotype: Likely a read error: the CDR3 ends without its conserved phenylalanine or tryptophan. The CDR3 reads CASSTSVRAETQYL. CDR3 DNA sequence: TGTGCCAGCAGCACGAGCGTGAGGGCAGAGACGCAGTATTTA. The V gene is TRBV7-6, the J gene TRBJ2-3; the D gene is possibly TRBD2 (5 bases). In germline, CDR1 is SGHVS, CDR2 FNYEAQ. CDR3 length equals 14 residues.

This chain joins TRBV19 and TRBJ1-5, with D hard to call. Germline assignment: CDR1 LNHDA and CDR2 SQIVND (reference sequence). CDR3 length equals 13 residues. V was shortened by 5 bases and J by 5 bases, with 10 bases between the two germline ends. The CDR3 nucleotides read TGTGCCAGTAGTGTCCGCCGAGATCAGCCCCAGCATTTT. This encodes CASSVRRDQPQHF.